One sample yielded the 23 T cell receptor beta chains listed below, sequenced in a study of blood T cell repertoires in COVID-19. The data were produced by immunoSEQ multiplex PCR, yet TCRdb's version contains in-frame clones alone and is incomplete. The table includes approximately 210,000 clones, about 92% detected once. The sequencing sample was made of peripheral blood. Receptors were obtained from a man aged 30 to 45 with acute or convalescent COVID-19.

V usage is TRBV9 and J usage is TRBJ1-1, with D perhaps matching TRBD1 (5 bases). Between the trimmed V and J ends, which lost 3 bases and 3 bases, there was a span of 27 bases. Germline loops: CDR1 SGDLS, CDR2 YYNGEE. The CDR3 is 19 residues long. The CDR3: CASSGSGEGEGLGHTEAFF. CDR3 nucleotide sequence: TGTGCCAGCAGCGGGTCCGGGGAGGGAGAGGGATTGGGACACACTGAAGCTTTCTTT.

The chain carries TRBV28 and TRBJ2-7; 7 nucleotides line up with TRBD1. V dropped 5 bases and J dropped 9; count of bases not matched to a gene: 7. The germline CDR1 and CDR2 sequences are MDHEN and SYDVKM. This CDR3 is built from 12 residues. CDR3 in amino acids: CASSVRQGRQYF. The CDR3 DNA reads TGTGCCAGCAGTGTTCGACAGGGCAGGCAGTACTTC.

V is TRBV7-2 and J is TRBJ2-7, with 8 bases that match TRBD2. CDR3 length: 14 residues. Germline assignment: CDR1 SGHTA and CDR2 FQGNSA. V trimming: 1 base; J trimming: 5 bases; junction bases outside the gene matches: 4. In DNA form, the CDR3 reads TGTGCCAGCAGCTTAGGGGTAGCGGGGAACGAGCAGTACTTC. Protein sequence: CASSLGVAGNEQYF.

This chain links TRBV18 with TRBJ2-1, with TRBD2 matching 9 bases. V lost 6 bases to trimming and J lost 7 bases; unmatched junction nucleotides: 13. The germline V gene has CDR1 KGHSH and CDR2 LQKENI. The CDR3 runs 16 residues. In nucleotides, the CDR3 is TGTGCCAGCTCTCCCGTCGGCGGGAGGGCCATTAATGAGCAGTTCTTC. This sequence encodes CASSPVGGRAINEQFF.

The J gene is TRBJ2-1, the V gene TRBV9; TRBD1 aligns across 9 bases. CDR3 length: 19 residues. CDR1 is SGDLS, CDR2 YYNGEE, per germline. With V trimmed by 0 bases and J by 2 bases, 12 bases remained unmatched. CDR3 nucleotides: TGTGCCAGCAGCGTAGAGTCGGGCTGGACAGGGGAAACCTACAATGAGCAGTTCTTC. It is translated as CASSVESGWTGETYNEQFF.

The chain joins TRBV2 to TRBJ2-7; 7 bases match TRBD1. Per the germline V gene, CDR1 is SNHLY and CDR2 is FYNNEI. This CDR3 region has 14 residues. The ends lost 2 bases at V and 7 bases at J; junction bases unmatched: 8. The CDR3 spells CASSETRGLDEQYF. In nucleotides, the CDR3 is TGTGCCAGCAGTGAAACGAGGGGGCTGGATGAGCAGTACTTC. Full variable domain (remainder filled in from reference TRBV2 and TRBJ2-7): EPEVTQTPSHQVTQMGQEVILRCVPISNHLYFYWYRQILGQKVEFLVSFYNNEISEKSEIFDDQFSVERPDGSNFTLKIRSTKLEDSAMYFCASSETRGLDEQYFGPGTRLTVT.

V and J are TRBV30 and TRBJ2-1, with D possibly TRBD2 on 6 matching bases. The CDR3 totals 14 residues. In germline, CDR1 is GTSNPN, CDR2 SVGIG (reference sequence). Trimming stripped 0 bases from V and 5 bases from J, with 11 bases between. This CDR3 is CAWSVPGANNEQFF. The CDR3 DNA sequence: TGTGCCTGGAGTGTACCGGGAGCGAACAATGAGCAGTTCTTC.

The chain joins TRBV3-1 (or the pseudogene TRBV3-2) to TRBJ2-3; D is unclear. Germline V gene data show CDR1 as LGHDT and CDR2 as YNNKEL (reference sequence). Between the trimmed V and J ends, which lost 1 base and 4 bases, there was a span of 6 bases. This CDR3 is 13 amino acids long. CDR3 nucleotide sequence: TGTGCCAGCAGCCAAGGTCTCCCAGATACGCAGTATTTT. Translating it yields CASSQGLPDTQYF.

The rearrangement uses TRBV29-1 and TRBJ1-2, with D possibly matching TRBD1 (5 bases). CDR3 length: 13 residues. V shed 7 bases and J shed 1 base, with 13 bases lying between them. CDR1 and CDR2 (germline): SQVTM, ANQGSEA. CDR3 sequence: CSGNIQGNYGYTF. CDR3 nucleotide sequence: TGCAGCGGCAATATCCAGGGTAACTATGGCTACACCTTC. The whole variable domain, remainder taken from reference TRBV29-1 and TRBJ1-2, is SAVISQKPSRDICQRGTSLTIQCQVDSQVTMMFWYRQQPGQSLTLIATANQGSEATYESGFVIDKFPISRPNLTFSTLTVSNMSPEDSSIYLCSGNIQGNYGYTFGSGTRLTVV.

This chain uses TRBV20-1 with TRBJ2-3; D remains ambiguous. CDR3 length equals 11 residues. Deletions cut 8 bases from V and 9 bases from J, with 15 bases between. Germline V lookup: CDR1 DFQATT, CDR2 SNEGSKA (reference sequence). In DNA, the CDR3 is TGCAGTCGCTTTTCACGGTCGACGCAGTATTTT. Residues: CSRFSRSTQYF.

The chain couples TRBV5-1 to TRBJ1-6; possibly TRBD1 for D (6 bases). This CDR3 is 13 amino acids long. Germline CDR1 and CDR2: SGHRS and YFSETQ. Trimming took 3 bases from V and 10 from J, leaving 11 bases between them. CDR3 sequence (DNA): TGCGCCAGCAGCTCACAGGGACGCTCACCCCTCCACTTT. Translation gives CASSSQGRSPLHF.

The V call is TRBV27, the J call TRBJ2-3; possible D gene TRBD2, 7 bases. Germline loops: CDR1 MNHEY, CDR2 SMNVEV (reference sequence). Deletions cut 2 bases from V and 4 bases from J, with 10 bases between. CDR3 length: 14 amino acids. As DNA, the CDR3 is TGTGCCAGCAGTTTAGGGGGGGCCGCAGATACGCAGTATTTT. Translating gives CASSLGGAADTQYF.

The rearrangement joins TRBV3-1 (or the pseudogene TRBV3-2) to TRBJ1-1; D is perhaps TRBD1 (5 bases). V lost 4 bases and J 0 bases, leaving 18 bases between the germline ends. Germline V gene lookup returns CDR1 LGHDT and CDR2 YNNKEL (reference sequence). The CDR3 spans 17 residues. The CDR3 bases are TGTGCCAGCAGCCCCCGGCAGGGATGGGTGGTGAACACTGAAGCTTTCTTT. Protein: CASSPRQGWVVNTEAFF.

Regarding this clone: Sequence at one end of the junction differs from germline and may be a read error. The chain couples TRBV29-1 to TRBJ1-1, with D perhaps TRBD1 (6 bases). Germline CDR1 and CDR2: SQVTM and ANQGSEA. This CDR3 has 14 amino acids. CDR3 in amino acids: CSVSRARTRPDSFF. CDR3 DNA sequence: TGCAGCGTTAGTAGGGCTAGGACAAGACCGGACAGTTTTTTC.

Here the CDR3 reads CASSLGRVVDTQYF. CDR3 DNA sequence: TGCGCCAGCAGCTTGGGCAGGGTGGTAGATACGCAGTATTTT. This rearrangement joins TRBV5-1 to TRBJ2-3; D possibly corresponds to TRBD1 (5 bases). Between the trimmed V and J ends, which lost 0 bases and 5 bases, there was a span of 10 bases. The CDR3 is made up of 14 amino acids. Germline V gene data show CDR1 as SGHRS and CDR2 as YFSETQ.

The rearrangement uses TRBV4-1 and TRBJ1-6, with TRBD1 matching 9 bases. The germline gives CDR1 MGHRA, CDR2 YSYEKL. Trimming cost V 6 bases and J 4 bases; bases outside gene matches: 10. The CDR3 has 17 residues. The CDR3 bases are TGCGCCAGCAGGTCCCCCGGGACAGGGATATATAATTCACCCCTCCACTTT. Residues: CASRSPGTGIYNSPLHF.

This chain joins TRBV2 and TRBJ2-4, with D possibly TRBD2 on 6 matching bases. V was cut by 8 bases and J by 9 bases, with 14 bases left in between. CDR3 length: 12 amino acids. The germline V gene has CDR1 SNHLY and CDR2 FYNNEI. CDR3 nucleotide sequence: TGTGCCAGCTGTTCTAGCGCGGGCATTCAGTACTTC. This gives the protein CASCSSAGIQYF.

The rearrangement links TRBV11-3 to TRBJ2-1; perhaps TRBD1 as D (5 bases). The CDR3 sequence is 12 residues long. Germline CDR1 is SGHNT and CDR2 is YENEEA. The V end was cut by 5 bases, the J end by 8 bases, with 10 bases between. The CDR3 bases are TGTGCCAGCAGCATCACAGGTTATGAGCAGTTCTTC. It encodes CASSITGYEQFF.

This chain uses TRBV5-1 with TRBJ2-1; TRBD2 aligns across 11 bases. Germline V lookup: CDR1 SGHRS, CDR2 YFSETQ. The CDR3 sequence is 14 residues long. V was clipped by 5 bases and J by 9 bases; unmatched bases: 7. The CDR3: CASRPLAGGAEQFF. The CDR3 DNA follows: TGCGCCAGCAGACCTTTAGCGGGAGGGGCTGAGCAGTTCTTC.

This sequence joins TRBV6-5 and TRBJ2-7, with TRBD1 matching 7 bases. The CDR3 sequence is 14 residues long. CDR1 and CDR2 from the germline V gene are MNHEY and SVGAGI. V lost 5 bases, J lost 2 bases, and 6 bases stayed unmatched. Here the CDR3 DNA reads TGTGCCAGCAGTCAACAGGGGCCCCCCTACGAGCAGTACTTC. Translated: CASSQQGPPYEQYF.

The V call is TRBV24-1, the J call TRBJ2-1; TRBD2 matches 12 bases. The CDR3 consists of 16 residues. Germline V lookup: CDR1 KGHDR, CDR2 SFDVKD. Trimming at V came to 3 bases and at J to 5 bases, leaving 4 bases not matched to a gene. This CDR3 is CATSDTTSGRHNEQFF. The CDR3 bases are TGTGCCACCAGTGATACCACTAGCGGGAGGCACAATGAGCAGTTCTTC.

The chain couples TRBV2 to TRBJ2-7; 8 nucleotides align to TRBD1. CDR1 and CDR2 from the germline V gene are SNHLY and FYNNEI. The V gene end was trimmed by 5 bases and the J gene end by 9 bases; junction bases not matched to a gene: 9. This CDR3 has 13 amino acids. CDR3 nucleotide sequence: TGTGCCAGCAGTAAAGGACAGGGAGGCGGGCAGTACTTC. Encoded protein: CASSKGQGGGQYF.

The rearrangement links TRBV7-8 to TRBJ2-7, with a possible D match to TRBD2 (6 bases). V shed 0 bases and J shed 7 bases, with 13 bases lying between them. The CDR3 loop spans 14 amino acids. CDR1 and CDR2 from the germline V gene are SGHVS and FQNEAQ. The CDR3 loop reads CASSLAVRGREQYF. The CDR3, as DNA: TGTGCCAGCAGCTTAGCGGTTCGGGGGAGAGAGCAGTACTTC.